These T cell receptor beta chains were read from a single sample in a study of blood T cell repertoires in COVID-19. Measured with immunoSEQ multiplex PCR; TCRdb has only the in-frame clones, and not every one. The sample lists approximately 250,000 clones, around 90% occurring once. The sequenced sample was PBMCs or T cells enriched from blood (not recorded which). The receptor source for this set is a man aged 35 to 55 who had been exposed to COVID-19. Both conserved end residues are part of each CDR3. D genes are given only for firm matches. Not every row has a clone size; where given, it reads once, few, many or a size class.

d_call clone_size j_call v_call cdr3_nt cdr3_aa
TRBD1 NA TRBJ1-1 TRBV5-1 TGCGCCAGCAGCGAACCGACAGGGCGAGCTTTCTTT CASSEPTGRAFF
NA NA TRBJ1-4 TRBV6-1 TGTGCCAGCAGTGTCTGGGCGGGGACTACATCTAATGAAAAACTGTTTTTT CASSVWAGTTSNEKLFF
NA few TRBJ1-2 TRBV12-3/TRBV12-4 TGTGCCAGCAGTGCCGGCAGGGGTGGCTACACCTTC CASSAGRGGYTF
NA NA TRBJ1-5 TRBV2 TGTGCCAGCAGTGAAGCTGGGGCAGATAGCAATCAGCCCCAGCATTTT CASSEAGADSNQPQHF
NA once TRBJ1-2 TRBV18 TGTGCCAGCTCACCAACAGTGGAGGTCTATGGCTACACCTTC CASSPTVEVYGYTF
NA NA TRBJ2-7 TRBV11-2 TGTGCCAGCAGCTTGACGGGAGTTAAGTACGAGCAGTACTTC CASSLTGVKYEQYF
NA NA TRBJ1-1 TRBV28 TGTGCCAGCAGTTTGGTGGTGAGGAACACTGAAGCTTTCTTT CASSLVVRNTEAFF
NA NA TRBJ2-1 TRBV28 TGTGCCAGCAGTTTCTTAGGAGGCTCCTCCTACAATGAGCAGTTCTTC CASSFLGGSSYNEQFF
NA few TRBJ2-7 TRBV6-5 TGTGCCAGCAGTTACTCAAAGGTTGACTCCTTATACGAGCAGTACTTC CASSYSKVDSLYEQYF
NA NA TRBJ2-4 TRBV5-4 TGTGCCAGCAGCCTCGCTACGGGTTATGGGGCCAAAAACATTCAGTACTTC CASSLATGYGAKNIQYF
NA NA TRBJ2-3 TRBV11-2 TGTGCCAGCAGCGTAGGGGGGCTAATGGTCCAAGATACGCAGTATTTT CASSVGGLMVQDTQYF
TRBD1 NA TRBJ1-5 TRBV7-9 TGTGCCAGCAGCCGCGAGACAGGGTTTGGGCAGCCCCAGCATTTT CASSRETGFGQPQHF
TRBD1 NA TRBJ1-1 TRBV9 TGTGCCAGCAGCTTTCGGGACAGCGGAAGCACTGAAGCTTTCTTT CASSFRDSGSTEAFF
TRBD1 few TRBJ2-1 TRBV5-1 TGCGCCAGCAGCGGGGACAGGGACAATGAGCAGTTCTTC CASSGDRDNEQFF
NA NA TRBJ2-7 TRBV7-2 TGTGCCAGCAGCTTCTTAAGGGGTCACGAGCAGTACTTC CASSFLRGHEQYF
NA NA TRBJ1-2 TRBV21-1 TGTGCCAGCAGCAAAAGCAGCGGGCTGAACTATGGCTACACCTTC CASSKSSGLNYGYTF
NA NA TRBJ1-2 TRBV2 TGTGCCAGCAGTGAACTGGAGGGATATGGCTACACCTTC CASSELEGYGYTF
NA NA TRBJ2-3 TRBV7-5 TGTGTCAGAAGCTCGGGGGGGGGACAGTTTTTCACAGATACGCAGTATTTT CVRSSGGGQFFTDTQYF
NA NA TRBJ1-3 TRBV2 TGTGCCAGCACCGGTATCTCTGGAAACACCATATATTTT CASTGISGNTIYF
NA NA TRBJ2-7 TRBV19 TGTGCCAGTAGTACTCTCACAGGGCACTCCCTCTACGAGCAGTACTTC CASSTLTGHSLYEQYF
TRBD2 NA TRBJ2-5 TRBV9 TGTGCCAGCAGCGTAGGGGGAGAAGCGGGACAAGAGACCCAGTACTTC CASSVGGEAGQETQYF
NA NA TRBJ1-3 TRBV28 TGTGCCAGTACCCAGGGAGGCCAAGGAAACACCATATATTTT CASTQGGQGNTIYF